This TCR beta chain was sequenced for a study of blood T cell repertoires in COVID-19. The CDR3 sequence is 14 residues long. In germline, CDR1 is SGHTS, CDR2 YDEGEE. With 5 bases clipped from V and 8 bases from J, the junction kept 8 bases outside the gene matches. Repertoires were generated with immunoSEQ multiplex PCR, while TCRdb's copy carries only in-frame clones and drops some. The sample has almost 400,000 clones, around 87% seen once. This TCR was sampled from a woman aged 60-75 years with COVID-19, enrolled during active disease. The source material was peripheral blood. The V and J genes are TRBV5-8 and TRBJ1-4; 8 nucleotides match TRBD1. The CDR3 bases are TGTGCCAGCAGTCGGACAGGGTTTGAAGAAAAACTGTTTTTT. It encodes CASSRTGFEEKLFF.